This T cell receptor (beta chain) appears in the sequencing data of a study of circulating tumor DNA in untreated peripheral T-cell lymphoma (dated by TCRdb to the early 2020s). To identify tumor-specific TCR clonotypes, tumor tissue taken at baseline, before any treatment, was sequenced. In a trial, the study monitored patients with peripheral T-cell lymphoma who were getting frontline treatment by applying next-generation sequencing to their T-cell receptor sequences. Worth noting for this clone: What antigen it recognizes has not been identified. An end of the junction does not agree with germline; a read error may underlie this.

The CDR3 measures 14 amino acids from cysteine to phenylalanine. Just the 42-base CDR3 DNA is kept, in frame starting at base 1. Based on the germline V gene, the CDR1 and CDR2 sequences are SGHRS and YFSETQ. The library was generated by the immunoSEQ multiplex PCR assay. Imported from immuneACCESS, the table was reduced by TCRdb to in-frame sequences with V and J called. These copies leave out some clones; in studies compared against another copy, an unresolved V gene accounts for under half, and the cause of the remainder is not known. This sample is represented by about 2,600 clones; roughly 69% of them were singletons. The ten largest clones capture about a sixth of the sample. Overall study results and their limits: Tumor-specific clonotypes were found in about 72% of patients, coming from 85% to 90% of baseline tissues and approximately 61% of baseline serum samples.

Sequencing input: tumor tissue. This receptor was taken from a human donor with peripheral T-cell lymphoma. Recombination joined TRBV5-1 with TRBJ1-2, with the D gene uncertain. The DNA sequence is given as TGCGCCAGCAGCGCGGACGTGGGATACTATGGCTACACTTTC. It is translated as CASSADVGYYGYTF. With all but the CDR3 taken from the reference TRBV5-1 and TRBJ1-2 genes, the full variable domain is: KAGVTQTPRYLIKTRGQQVTLSCSPISGHRSVSWYQQTPGQGLQFLFEYFSETQRNKGNFPGRFSGRQFSNSRSEMNVSTLELGDSALYLCASSADVGYYGYTFGSGTRLTVV.